This entry lists 18 T cell receptor beta chains sequenced from one sample in a study of Tregs in tolerant kidney transplant recipients. Measured with immunoSEQ multiplex PCR; TCRdb has only the in-frame clones, and not every one. In the table there are under 50,000 clones, about 95% of which are singletons. Their specific antigens are unknown. Source material: Tregs from blood cultured with allogeneic cells. The receptor set was obtained from a human donor in good health.

V and J are TRBV20-1 and TRBJ2-3, with D unresolved. CDR1 is DFQATT and CDR2 is SNEGSKA in the germline V gene (reference sequence). CDR3 length: 10 amino acids. With 4 bases removed from V and 2 bases from J, the gap between germline ends came to 1 base. The CDR3 nucleotides are TGCAGTGCTACCACAGATACGCAGTATTTT. Its translation: CSATTDTQYF.

This clone occurred once. The chain employs TRBV7-2 and TRBJ2-3, with 9 bases that match TRBD2. The CDR3 runs 14 residues. CDR1 is SGHTA, CDR2 FQGNSA, per germline. V shed 1 base, J shed 6 bases, and the junction held 2 bases outside the gene matches. In DNA form, the CDR3 reads TGTGCCAGCAGCTTAGTAGCGGGGGCGGATACGCAGTATTTT. Protein: CASSLVAGADTQYF.

This chain connects TRBV6-1 to TRBJ1-6; D gene uncertain. The V end lost 2 bases, the J end lost 7 bases, and 12 bases lay between the germline ends. CDR1 is MNHNS and CDR2 is SASEGT in the germline V gene. The CDR3 runs to 15 residues. CDR3 residues: CASSEQVPRNSPLHF. The CDR3 coding sequence is TGTGCCAGCAGTGAACAAGTTCCGCGGAATTCACCCCTCCACTTT.

The rearrangement uses TRBV11-2 and TRBJ2-1, with TRBD2 identical over 7 bases. V was pared by 3 bases and J by 2 bases, with 4 bases of the junction left unmatched. Germline CDR1 reads SGHAT; CDR2 reads FQNNGV. The CDR3 consists of 15 residues. The DNA for the CDR3 is TGTGCCAGCAGCTTTGGGGGGGTTCCCTACAATGAGCAGTTCTTC. It yields the protein CASSFGGVPYNEQFF.

The CDR3 bases are TGCGCCAGCAGCGGGGACGGGATCAACACCGGGGAGCTGTTTTTT. Translated: CASSGDGINTGELFF. The genes are TRBV5-1 and TRBJ2-2; D tentatively fits TRBD1 or TRBD2 (5 bases each). There are 15 residues in the CDR3. CDR1 and CDR2 (germline): SGHRS, YFSETQ. V was shortened by 4 bases and J by 2 bases, with 12 bases between the two germline ends.

This chain links TRBV6-1 with TRBJ1-3, with TRBD1 matching over 7 bases. The CDR3 sequence is 15 residues long. From germline, CDR1 is MNHNS and CDR2 SASEGT. V dropped 7 bases and J dropped 0; count of bases not matched to a gene: 6. In nucleotides, the CDR3 is TGTGCCAGCAAAGCAGACAGGGTCTCTGGAAACACCATATATTTT. This gives the protein CASKADRVSGNTIYF.

This chain joins TRBV7-8 and TRBJ2-5; the D gene is possibly TRBD2 (6 bases). V shed 5 bases and J shed 5 bases, with 12 bases lying between them. Per the germline V gene, CDR1 is SGHVS and CDR2 is FQNEAQ. This CDR3 comprises 13 residues. CDR3 sequence (DNA): TGTGCCAGCAGCCCCGGGAGCGGGGAGACCCAGTACTTC. It specifies CASSPGSGETQYF.

V usage is TRBV6-1 and J usage is TRBJ2-1; a weak D match, TRBD1 (6 bases). Between the trimmed V and J ends, which lost 6 bases and 5 bases, there was a span of 11 bases. Germline-derived CDR1 and CDR2 are MNHNS and SASEGT. This CDR3 has 13 amino acids. The CDR3: CASRSDRNNEQFF. CDR3 in DNA: TGTGCCAGCAGATCCGACAGGAACAATGAGCAGTTCTTC.

The chain couples TRBV19 to TRBJ1-2; TRBD1 might be the D (5 bases). Germline CDR1 and CDR2: LNHDA and SQIVND (reference sequence). V was clipped by 6 bases and J by 7 bases, with 15 bases between them. The CDR3 consists of 13 residues. CDR3 DNA: TGTGCCAGTAGCCCCGCAGGGTTCGGTGGCTACACCTTC. Protein: CASSPAGFGGYTF.

The V and J genes are TRBV20-1 and TRBJ2-5; TRBD2 might be the D (5 bases). There are 11 residues in the CDR3. Trimming left V 5 bases short and J 4 bases short, with 8 bases between. Germline V gene lookup returns CDR1 DFQATT and CDR2 SNEGSKA (reference sequence). CDR3 amino acids: CSARLIETQYF. The CDR3 region has the DNA TGCAGTGCTCGACTAATAGAGACCCAGTACTTC.

The chain links TRBV7-2 to TRBJ2-5, with unresolved D. This CDR3 region has 18 residues. Looked up from germline, CDR1 is SGHTA and CDR2 is FQGNSA. Trimming removed 0 bases from V and 0 bases from J, with 17 bases in between. The CDR3 DNA follows: TGTGCCAGCAGCTTAGCCCCTCGGGTGCGAAGGGACCAAGAGACCCAGTACTTC. Translated, it gives CASSLAPRVRRDQETQYF.

The chain couples TRBV13 to TRBJ1-6, with D hard to call. Germline V gives CDR1 PRHDT, CDR2 FYEKMQ (reference sequence). The CDR3 is made up of 14 amino acids. The V end lost 5 bases, the J end lost 6 bases, and 11 bases lay between the germline ends. The CDR3 protein is CASSPRAINSPLHF. CDR3 coding DNA: TGTGCCAGCAGCCCCCGGGCCATTAATTCACCCCTCCACTTT.

This clone was found once. The V call is TRBV27, the J call TRBJ2-2; 10 positions match TRBD2. The CDR3 has 16 amino acids. The germline CDR1 and CDR2 sequences are MNHEY and SMNVEV (reference sequence). The junction had 2 bases not matched to a gene; V was cut back by 3 bases and J by 1 base. CDR3 sequence reads: CASSFIAGGNTGELFF. The CDR3 nucleotides read TGTGCCAGCAGTTTTATAGCGGGGGGGAACACCGGGGAGCTGTTTTTT.

This clone was counted once. In nucleotides, the CDR3 is TGTGCCAGCAGCCCCGGGAGGGGGGATTCACCCCTCCACTTT. Amino acids: CASSPGRGDSPLHF. V and J are TRBV7-6 and TRBJ1-6; perhaps TRBD1 as D (6 bases). V lost 5 bases, J lost 8 bases, and 13 bases lay in between. The germline V gene encodes CDR1 SGHVS and CDR2 FNYEAQ. The CDR3 spans 14 residues. Together with reference TRBV7-6 and TRBJ1-6, the CDR3 gives the full variable domain: GAGVSQSPRYKVTKRGQDVALRCDPISGHVSLYWYRQALGQGPEFLTYFNYEAQQDKSGLPNDRFSAERPEGSISTLTIQRTEQRDSAMYRCASSPGRGDSPLHFGNGTRLTVT.

The chain carries TRBV2 and TRBJ1-1; 7 bases are shared with TRBD1. Germline V CDR1 and CDR2: SNHLY, FYNNEI. CDR3 length equals 14 residues. With V trimmed by 9 bases and J by 1 base, 8 bases remained unmatched. CDR3 in DNA: TGTGCCAGTATGGAACAGGGGTGGAACACTGAAGCTTTCTTT. Encoded protein: CASMEQGWNTEAFF.

The chain joins TRBV5-1 to TRBJ1-2; the D is unclear. The CDR3 consists of 13 residues. Germline-derived CDR1 and CDR2 are SGHRS and YFSETQ. Trimming left V 5 bases short and J 7 bases short, with 15 bases between. Written as DNA, the CDR3 is TGCGCCAGCAGTCTGGGAAGGGTTGGTGGCTACACCTTC. It is translated as CASSLGRVGGYTF.

The chain recombines TRBV19 with TRBJ1-2; TRBD1 matches 10 bases. The CDR3 is made up of 15 amino acids. V dropped 5 bases and J dropped 6; count of bases not matched to a gene: 9. The germline V gene has CDR1 LNHDA and CDR2 SQIVND (reference sequence). The CDR3 nucleotides are TGTGCCAGTAGTTCCCCCGGGACAGGGGCGAATGGCTACACCTTC. It specifies CASSSPGTGANGYTF.

The chain combines TRBV7-2 with TRBJ2-3, with 8 nucleotides matching TRBD1. The V gene's germline CDR1 is SGHTA and CDR2 FQGNSA. The CDR3 is 18 residues long. J was trimmed by 0 bases and V by 2 bases; bases with no gene match: 10. The CDR3 bases are TGTGCCAGCAGCTTACCCCCGGGACAGGCCCGTAGCACAGATACGCAGTATTTT. This translates into CASSLPPGQARSTDTQYF.